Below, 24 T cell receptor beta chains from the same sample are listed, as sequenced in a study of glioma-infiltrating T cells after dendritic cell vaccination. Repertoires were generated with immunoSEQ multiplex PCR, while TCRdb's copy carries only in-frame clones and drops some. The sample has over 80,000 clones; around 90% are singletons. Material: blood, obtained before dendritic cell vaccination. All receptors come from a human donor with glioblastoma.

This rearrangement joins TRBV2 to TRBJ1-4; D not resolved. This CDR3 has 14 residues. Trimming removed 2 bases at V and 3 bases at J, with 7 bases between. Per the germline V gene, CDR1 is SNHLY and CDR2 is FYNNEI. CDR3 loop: CASSESVANEKLFF. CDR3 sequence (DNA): TGTGCCAGCAGTGAATCAGTGGCTAATGAAAAACTGTTTTTT.

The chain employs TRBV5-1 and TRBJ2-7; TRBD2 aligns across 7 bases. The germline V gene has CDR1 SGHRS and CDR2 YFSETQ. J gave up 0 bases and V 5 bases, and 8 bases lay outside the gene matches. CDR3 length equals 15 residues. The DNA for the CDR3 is TGCGCCAGCAGTTCCGGGGGGAGGCCCTCCTACGAGCAGTACTTC. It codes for CASSSGGRPSYEQYF.

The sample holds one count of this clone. The CDR3 sequence is CASRRDRGEKLFF. The CDR3 DNA follows: TGTGCCAGCAGACGTGACAGGGGAGAAAAACTGTTTTTT. This chain uses TRBV11-2 with TRBJ1-4, with TRBD1 identical over 8 bases. Germline V lookup: CDR1 SGHAT, CDR2 FQNNGV. The length of the CDR3 is 13 residues. V lost 6 bases to trimming and J lost 8 bases; unmatched junction nucleotides: 5.

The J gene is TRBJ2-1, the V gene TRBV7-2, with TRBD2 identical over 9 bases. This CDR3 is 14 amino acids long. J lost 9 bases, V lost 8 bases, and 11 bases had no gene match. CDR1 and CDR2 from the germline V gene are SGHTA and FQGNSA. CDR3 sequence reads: CASLGGGAVGEQFF. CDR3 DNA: TGTGCCAGCCTGGGCGGGGGGGCTGTCGGTGAGCAGTTCTTC.

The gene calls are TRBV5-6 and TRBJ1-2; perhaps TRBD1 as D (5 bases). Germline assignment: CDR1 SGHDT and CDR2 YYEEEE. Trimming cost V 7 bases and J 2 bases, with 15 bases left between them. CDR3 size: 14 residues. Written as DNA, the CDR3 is TGTGCCAGCCGCGGTGGGGGGAACAACTATGGCTACACCTTC. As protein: CASRGGGNNYGYTF.

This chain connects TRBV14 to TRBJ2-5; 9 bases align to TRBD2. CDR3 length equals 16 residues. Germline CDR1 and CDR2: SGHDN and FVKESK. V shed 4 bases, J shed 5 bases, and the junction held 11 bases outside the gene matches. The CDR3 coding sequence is TGTGCCAGCAGCCTCGCCAGGCTAGCGGGATCGGAGACCCAGTACTTC. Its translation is CASSLARLAGSETQYF.

CDR3 sequence: CASSLVQPPSYEQYF. CDR3 coding DNA: TGTGCCAGCAGCTTGGTACAGCCACCCTCCTACGAGCAGTACTTC. This sequence joins TRBV5-8 and TRBJ2-7; unclear D gene. Trimming left V 0 bases short and J 0 bases short, with 10 bases between. CDR3 length equals 15 residues. Germline V lookup: CDR1 SGHTS, CDR2 YDEGEE.

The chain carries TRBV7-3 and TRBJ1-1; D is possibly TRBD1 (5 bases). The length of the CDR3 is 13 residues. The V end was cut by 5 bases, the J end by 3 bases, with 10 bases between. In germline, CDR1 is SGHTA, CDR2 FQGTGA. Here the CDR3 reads CASSPQGDTEAFF. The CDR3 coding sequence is TGTGCCAGCAGCCCCCAGGGTGACACTGAAGCTTTCTTT.

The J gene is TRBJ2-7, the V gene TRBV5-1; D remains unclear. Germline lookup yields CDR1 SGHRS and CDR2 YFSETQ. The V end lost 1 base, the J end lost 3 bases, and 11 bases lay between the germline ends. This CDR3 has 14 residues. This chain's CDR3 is CASSLIQEDYEQYF. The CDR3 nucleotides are TGCGCCAGCAGCTTGATCCAGGAAGACTACGAGCAGTACTTC.

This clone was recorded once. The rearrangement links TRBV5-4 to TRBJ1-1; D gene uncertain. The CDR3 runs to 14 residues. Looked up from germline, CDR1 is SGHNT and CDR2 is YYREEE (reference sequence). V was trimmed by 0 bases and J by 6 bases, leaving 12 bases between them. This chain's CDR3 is CASSLETRVPEAFF. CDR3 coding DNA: TGTGCCAGCAGCTTGGAGACTAGGGTCCCTGAAGCTTTCTTT.

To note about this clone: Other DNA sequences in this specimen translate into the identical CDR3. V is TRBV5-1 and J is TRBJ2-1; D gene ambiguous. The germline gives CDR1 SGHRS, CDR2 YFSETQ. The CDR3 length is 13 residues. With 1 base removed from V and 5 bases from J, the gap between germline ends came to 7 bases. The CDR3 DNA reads TGCGCCAGCAGCTTGAGCTTGAACAATGAGCAGTTCTTC. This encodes CASSLSLNNEQFF.

This CDR3 is CASSSGTANYGYTF. The DNA for the CDR3 is TGTGCCAGCAGTTCCGGGACAGCTAACTATGGCTACACCTTC. The V gene is TRBV27, the J gene TRBJ1-2, with TRBD1 matching 7 bases. The J segment lost 0 bases and the V segment lost 4 bases, leaving 2 bases of the junction unmatched. This CDR3 region has 14 residues. Germline CDR1 reads MNHEY; CDR2 reads SMNVEV (reference sequence).

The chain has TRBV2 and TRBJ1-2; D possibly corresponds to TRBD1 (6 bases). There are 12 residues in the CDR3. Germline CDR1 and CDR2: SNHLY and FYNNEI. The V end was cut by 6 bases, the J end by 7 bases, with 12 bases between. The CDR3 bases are TGTGCCAGCAGCCCACAGGGTCCTGGCTACACCTTC. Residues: CASSPQGPGYTF.

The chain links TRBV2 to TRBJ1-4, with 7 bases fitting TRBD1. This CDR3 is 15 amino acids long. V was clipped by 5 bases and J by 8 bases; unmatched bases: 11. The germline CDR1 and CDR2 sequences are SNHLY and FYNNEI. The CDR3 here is CASSRGGLVREKLFF. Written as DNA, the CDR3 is TGTGCCAGCAGTCGAGGGGGCTTGGTGAGGGAAAAACTGTTTTTT. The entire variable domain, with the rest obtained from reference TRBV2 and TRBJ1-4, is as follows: EPEVTQTPSHQVTQMGQEVILRCVPISNHLYFYWYRQILGQKVEFLVSFYNNEISEKSEIFDDQFSVERPDGSNFTLKIRSTKLEDSAMYFCASSRGGLVREKLFFGSGTQLSVL.

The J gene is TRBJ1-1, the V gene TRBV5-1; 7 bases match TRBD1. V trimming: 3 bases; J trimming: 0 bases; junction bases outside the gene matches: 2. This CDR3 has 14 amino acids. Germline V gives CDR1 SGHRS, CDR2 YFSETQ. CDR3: CASSSGQMNTEAFF. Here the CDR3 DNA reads TGCGCCAGCAGCTCGGGACAGATGAACACTGAAGCTTTCTTT.

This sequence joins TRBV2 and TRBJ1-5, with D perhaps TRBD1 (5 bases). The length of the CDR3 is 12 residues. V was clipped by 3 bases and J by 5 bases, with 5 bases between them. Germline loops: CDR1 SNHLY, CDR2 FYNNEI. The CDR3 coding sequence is TGTGCCAGCAGTGACAGGGATCAGCCCCAGCATTTT. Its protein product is CASSDRDQPQHF.

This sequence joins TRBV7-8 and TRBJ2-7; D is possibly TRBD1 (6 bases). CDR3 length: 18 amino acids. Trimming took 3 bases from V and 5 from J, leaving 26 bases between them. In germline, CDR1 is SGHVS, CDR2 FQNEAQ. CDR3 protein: CASSFPVLQGRTRDEQYF. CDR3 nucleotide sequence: TGTGCCAGCAGCTTCCCGGTTTTACAGGGCCGGACGAGGGACGAGCAGTACTTC.

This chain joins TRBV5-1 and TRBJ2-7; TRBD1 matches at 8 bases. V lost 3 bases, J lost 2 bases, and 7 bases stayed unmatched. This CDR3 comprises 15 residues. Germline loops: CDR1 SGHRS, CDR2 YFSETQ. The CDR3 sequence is CASSSPGQATYEQYF. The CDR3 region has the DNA TGCGCCAGCAGCTCCCCGGGACAGGCGACCTACGAGCAGTACTTC.

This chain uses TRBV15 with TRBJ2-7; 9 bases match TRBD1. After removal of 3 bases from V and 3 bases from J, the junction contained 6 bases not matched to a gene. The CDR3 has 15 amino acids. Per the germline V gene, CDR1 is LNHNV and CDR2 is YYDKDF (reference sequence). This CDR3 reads CATSRVQGASYEQYF. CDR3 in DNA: TGTGCCACCAGCAGGGTACAGGGGGCGAGCTACGAGCAGTACTTC.

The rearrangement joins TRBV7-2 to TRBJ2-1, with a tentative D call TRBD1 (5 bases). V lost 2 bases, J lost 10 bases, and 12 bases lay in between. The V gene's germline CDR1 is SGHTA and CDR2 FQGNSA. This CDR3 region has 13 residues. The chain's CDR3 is CASSLIQGGEQFF. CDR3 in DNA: TGTGCCAGCAGCTTAATTCAGGGCGGCGAGCAGTTCTTC.

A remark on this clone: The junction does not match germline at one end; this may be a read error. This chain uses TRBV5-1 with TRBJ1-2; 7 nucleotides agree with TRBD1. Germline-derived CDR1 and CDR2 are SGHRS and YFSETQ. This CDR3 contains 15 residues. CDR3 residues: CASRLGQSPNYGYTF. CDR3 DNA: TGTGCCAGCAGATTGGGACAGAGTCCTAACTATGGCTACACCTTC.

CDR3 DNA sequence: TGTGCCAGTAGTATCCCCGCGGGACAGGGTAAAATCTCTGGGGCCAACGTCCTGACTTTC. This encodes CASSIPAGQGKISGANVLTF. The genes are TRBV19 and TRBJ2-6; 9 bases match TRBD1. Germline V gene lookup returns CDR1 LNHDA and CDR2 SQIVND (reference sequence). The CDR3 has 20 amino acids. With 3 bases clipped from V and 0 bases from J, the junction kept 12 bases outside the gene matches.

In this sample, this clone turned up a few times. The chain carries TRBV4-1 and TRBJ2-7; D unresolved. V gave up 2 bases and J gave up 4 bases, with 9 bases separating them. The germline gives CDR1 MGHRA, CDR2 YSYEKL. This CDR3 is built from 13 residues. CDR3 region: CASSQISGYEQYF. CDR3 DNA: TGCGCCAGCAGCCAAATATCAGGATACGAGCAGTACTTC.

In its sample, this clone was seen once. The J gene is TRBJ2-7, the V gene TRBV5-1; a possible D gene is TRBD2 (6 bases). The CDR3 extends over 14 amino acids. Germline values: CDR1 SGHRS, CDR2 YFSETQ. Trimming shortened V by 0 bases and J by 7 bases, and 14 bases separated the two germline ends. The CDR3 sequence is CASSLGGDLREQYF. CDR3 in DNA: TGCGCCAGCAGCTTGGGCGGGGATCTTCGGGAGCAGTACTTC.